The 31 T cell receptor beta chains given below trace back to one sample, sequenced in a study of T-cell reconstitution after alpha-beta-depleted transplantation in children. Construction of the TCRbeta library involved unique molecular identifiers. TCRdb analysed the PCR reads with MiXCR anew, one entry per CDR3 protein. Among about 420,000 distinct CDR3 sequences listed, roughly a tenth were seen once. Sample: PBMCs from the stem cell graft donor, taken from the stem cell graft. The receptors shown here come from a human donor who donated a stem cell graft to a child with acute myeloid leukemia.

This clonotype showed up just a few times. The chain uses TRBV30 and TRBJ2-1; 7 positions match TRBD2. The CDR3 consists of 14 residues. CDR1 is GTSNPN, CDR2 SVGIG, per germline (reference sequence). The V segment lost 1 base and the J segment 3 bases; nucleotides outside the gene matches: 3. In DNA, the CDR3 is TGTGCCTGGAGTGGTGGGGGGGGCTACAATGAGCAGTTCTTC. Translated, it gives CAWSGGGGYNEQFF.

This clonotype was observed a few times. The chain links TRBV25-1 to TRBJ2-5; 13 bases line up with TRBD2. The CDR3 covers 17 residues. Looked up from germline, CDR1 is MGHDK and CDR2 is SYGVNS. The V segment lost 3 bases and the J segment 4 bases; nucleotides outside the gene matches: 8. CDR3 bases: TGTGCCAGCAGTGACCGGACTAGCGGGAGTGGAATAGAGACCCAGTACTTC. Translated, it gives CASSDRTSGSGIETQYF.

This clonotype has at least ten counts. The chain has TRBV5-1 and TRBJ2-2; 7 positions agree with TRBD1. CDR3 length equals 17 residues. Germline V gene data show CDR1 as SGHRS and CDR2 as YFSETQ. V gave up 2 bases and J gave up 2 bases; unmatched junction bases: 9. CDR3 loop: CASSLVSTGTNTGELFF. The CDR3 DNA is TGCGCCAGCAGCTTAGTTTCGACAGGGACAAACACCGGGGAGCTGTTTTTT.

This clonotype occurred a few times. This chain links TRBV12-3 or TRBV12-4 with TRBJ1-6; 7 bases agree with TRBD1. V dropped 0 bases and J dropped 10; count of bases not matched to a gene: 3. CDR3 length: 14 residues. The CDR3 DNA reads TGTGCCAGCAGTTTAGCCTACAGGGGATCACCCCTCCACTTT. Translated, it gives CASSLAYRGSPLHF.

This clonotype was observed at least ten times. The chain recombines TRBV4-1 with TRBJ1-1; perhaps TRBD1 as D (5 bases). The germline V gene encodes CDR1 MGHRA and CDR2 YSYEKL. This CDR3 has 14 amino acids. V was shortened by 0 bases and J by 11 bases, with 16 bases between the two germline ends. This CDR3 reads CASSQDDTGRMAFF. The CDR3 nucleotides read TGCGCCAGCAGCCAAGATGACACGGGACGCATGGCTTTCTTT.

This chain joins TRBV7-3 and TRBJ1-1; a weak D match, TRBD1 (5 bases). V lost 5 bases and J 1 base, leaving 14 bases between the germline ends. This CDR3 contains 15 residues. The V gene's germline CDR1 is SGHTA and CDR2 FQGTGA. The DNA of the CDR3 is TGTGCCAGCAGCCCCGAGCCAGGGTCGAACACTGAAGCTTTCTTT. Translating gives CASSPEPGSNTEAFF.

This clonotype came up many times. The rearrangement uses TRBV3-1 and TRBJ2-1; D is unclear. Trimming shortened V by 4 bases and J by 13 bases, and 11 bases separated the two germline ends. Per the germline V gene, CDR1 is LGHDT and CDR2 is YNNKEL (reference sequence). This CDR3 is 11 amino acids long. The CDR3 sequence: CASSPGWKQFF. The CDR3 DNA is TGTGCCAGCAGCCCTGGTTGGAAACAGTTCTTC.

In its sample, this clonotype was seen a few times. V usage is TRBV5-5 and J usage is TRBJ2-7; D not resolved. Per germline, CDR1 SGHKS and CDR2 YYEKEE (reference sequence). CDR3 length equals 12 residues. Trimming left V 4 bases short and J 3 bases short, with 8 bases between. The CDR3 spells CASSRKGYEQYV. CDR3 nucleotide sequence: TGTGCCAGCAGCCGCAAAGGCTACGAGCAGTACGTC.

This clonotype was picked up a small number of times. The rearrangement uses TRBV29-1 and TRBJ1-1; unclear D gene. Trimming cost V 3 bases and J 2 bases, with 13 bases left between them. Looked up from germline, CDR1 is SQVTM and CDR2 is ANQGSEA. The CDR3 sequence is 14 residues long. The CDR3 sequence: CSVDLRKINTEAFF. In nucleotides, the CDR3 is TGCAGCGTTGATCTTCGGAAGATCAACACTGAAGCTTTCTTT.

The chain couples TRBV5-1 to TRBJ1-2, with D perhaps TRBD1 (5 bases). In germline, CDR1 is SGHRS, CDR2 YFSETQ. V was cut by 4 bases and J by 2 bases, with 15 bases left in between. The CDR3 loop spans 15 amino acids. This CDR3 reads CASSGALGGNYGYTF. CDR3 DNA: TGCGCCAGCAGCGGAGCCCTCGGGGGGAACTATGGCTACACCTTC.

This clonotype was observed once. This chain uses TRBV7-6 with TRBJ2-7, with TRBD2 matching 7 bases. CDR1 SGHVS and CDR2 FNYEAQ come from the germline V gene. The CDR3 has 13 amino acids. V was pared by 5 bases and J by 6 bases, with 7 bases of the junction left unmatched. CDR3 residues: CASSLFGRGEQYF. CDR3 DNA sequence: TGTGCCAGCAGCCTCTTTGGGAGGGGCGAGCAGTACTTC.

In this sample, this clonotype turned up a few times. The rearrangement joins TRBV29-1 to TRBJ2-5, with 10 positions matching TRBD1. The germline V gene encodes CDR1 SQVTM and CDR2 ANQGSEA. This CDR3 contains 12 residues. Trimming removed 6 bases from V and 5 bases from J; junction bases left unmatched: 3. For the CDR3, the DNA is TGCAGCGTGACAGGGGGCGCGGAGACCCAGTACTTC. Its translation: CSVTGGAETQYF.

This clonotype was seen at least ten times. The chain recombines TRBV7-3 with TRBJ2-2, with D maybe TRBD1 (5 bases). The CDR3 extends over 12 amino acids. CDR1 and CDR2 (germline): SGHTA, FQGTGA. V was trimmed by 7 bases and J by 3 bases, leaving 6 bases between them. The DNA for the CDR3 is TGTGCCAGCAAGGGGTACACCGGGGAGCTGTTTTTT. Amino acids: CASKGYTGELFF. The entire variable domain, with the rest obtained from reference TRBV7-3 and TRBJ2-2, is as follows: GAGVSQTPSNKVTEKGKYVELRCDPISGHTALYWYRQSLGQGPEFLIYFQGTGAADDSGLPNDRFFAVRPEGSVSTLKIQRTERGDSAVYLCASKGYTGELFFGEGSRLTVL.

This sequence joins TRBV20-1 and TRBJ2-5, with TRBD2 as a possible D gene (6 bases). The CDR3 is made up of 16 amino acids. V lost 0 bases and J lost 7, with 21 bases in between. Germline assignment: CDR1 DFQATT and CDR2 SNEGSKA (reference sequence). This CDR3 is CSARDMGVGLAGTQYF. The CDR3, as DNA: TGCAGTGCTAGAGATATGGGAGTGGGACTCGCCGGGACCCAGTACTTC.

This clonotype was found a few times. The chain combines TRBV6-1 with TRBJ1-2; unclear D gene. Germline loops: CDR1 MNHNS, CDR2 SASEGT. CDR3 length: 15 amino acids. V lost 1 base to trimming and J lost 2 bases, with 11 bases between them. CDR3 DNA sequence: TGTGCCAGCAGTGAAGGGAGTTTTTCCAACTATGGCTACACCTTC. The encoded protein is CASSEGSFSNYGYTF.

A few counts support this clonotype. The chain is built from TRBV4-3 and TRBJ1-6; D is unclear. CDR1 LGHNA and CDR2 YSLEER come from the germline V gene. This CDR3 is 13 amino acids long. Trimming took 8 bases from V and 7 from J, leaving 12 bases between them. The CDR3 sequence: CASSGRENSPLHF. Here the CDR3 DNA reads TGCGCCAGCTCCGGGAGGGAGAATTCACCCCTCCACTTT.

This clonotype was detected ten times or more. J is TRBJ2-7 and V is TRBV5-6; 9 bases are shared with TRBD1. CDR1 SGHDT and CDR2 YYEEEE come from the germline V gene. The CDR3 extends over 14 amino acids. Trimming took 5 bases from V and 6 from J; bases not matched to a gene: 9. The CDR3 region has the DNA TGTGCCAGCAGACTCGCCGGGACAGGGTTCGAGCAGTACTTC. Translated: CASRLAGTGFEQYF.

This clonotype was detected many times. The chain combines TRBV2 with TRBJ2-5, with D uncertain. Deletions cut 3 bases from V and 5 bases from J, with 4 bases between. Germline V lookup: CDR1 SNHLY, CDR2 FYNNEI. The length of the CDR3 is 11 residues. This CDR3 reads CASSDEETQYF. CDR3 in DNA: TGTGCCAGCAGTGATGAGGAGACCCAGTACTTC.

This clonotype was counted between two and nine times. V and J are TRBV7-9 and TRBJ2-3, with TRBD1 identical over 8 bases. This CDR3 contains 15 residues. The germline V gene has CDR1 SEHNR and CDR2 FQNEAQ (reference sequence). V lost 5 bases and J lost 1; bases outside the gene matches: 5. The CDR3 sequence is CASSAKDRGTDTQYF. The CDR3 DNA reads as TGTGCCAGCAGCGCGAAGGACAGGGGCACAGATACGCAGTATTTT.

This clonotype was picked up a small number of times. This rearrangement joins TRBV7-6 to TRBJ2-2, with 14 bases identical to TRBD2. There are 19 residues in the CDR3. Trimming at V came to 4 bases and at J to 4 bases, leaving 11 bases not matched to a gene. From germline, CDR1 is SGHVS and CDR2 FNYEAQ. For the CDR3, the DNA is TGTGCCAGCAGCTCGATTAGACTAGCGGGGGGGCGCAGCACCGGGGAGCTGTTTTTT. Protein sequence: CASSSIRLAGGRSTGELFF.

The CDR3 nucleotides read TGCGCCAGCAGCTTGGGAGGCAGCGGTAGCTCTGGAAACACCATATATTTT. This encodes CASSLGGSGSSGNTIYF. The chain links TRBV5-1 to TRBJ1-3; D unclear. Germline lookup yields CDR1 SGHRS and CDR2 YFSETQ. V was trimmed by 0 bases and J by 0 bases, leaving 13 bases between them. This CDR3 contains 17 residues.

V gene TRBV6-2 or TRBV6-3 combines with J gene TRBJ2-2, with D tentatively TRBD2 (5 bases). The V gene lost 7 bases and the J gene lost 3 bases, with 12 bases spanning the gap. CDR3 length: 14 residues. Germline V CDR1 and CDR2: MNHEY, SVGEGT. CDR3 bases: TGTGCCAGCACTGGCGGGCCCTACACCGGGGAGCTGTTTTTT. It is translated as CASTGGPYTGELFF.

The gene calls are TRBV20-1 and TRBJ2-4; D is undetermined. The CDR3 is 13 residues long. CDR1 DFQATT and CDR2 SNEGSKA come from the germline V gene (reference sequence). V was pared by 6 bases and J by 5 bases, with 14 bases between. The CDR3 sequence is CSARPPGQNIQYF. The CDR3 DNA sequence: TGCAGTGCCCGCCCACCGGGCCAAAACATTCAGTACTTC.

This chain connects TRBV6-1 to TRBJ2-5; 13 bases map to TRBD2. The trim removed 7 bases at V and 3 bases at J, leaving 8 bases unmatched. The CDR3 is made up of 16 amino acids. The germline V gene has CDR1 MNHNS and CDR2 SASEGT. This CDR3 reads CASINGLAGVEETQYF. CDR3 nucleotide sequence: TGTGCCAGCATAAACGGACTAGCGGGAGTGGAAGAGACCCAGTACTTC.

The gene calls are TRBV7-2 and TRBJ1-5, with a possible D match to TRBD1 (6 bases). The CDR3 sequence is 15 residues long. V was trimmed by 1 base and J by 3 bases, leaving 10 bases between them. The germline V gene has CDR1 SGHTA and CDR2 FQGNSA. CDR3 coding DNA: TGTGCCAGCAGCTTAGGGTGGGGGCTCAATCAGCCCCAGCATTTT. This encodes CASSLGWGLNQPQHF. The entire variable domain, with the rest obtained from reference TRBV7-2 and TRBJ1-5, is as follows: GAGVSQSPSNKVTEKGKDVELRCDPISGHTALYWYRQSLGQGLEFLIYFQGNSAPDKSGLPSDRFSAERTGGSVSTLTIQRTQQEDSAVYLCASSLGWGLNQPQHFGDGTRLSIL.

Ten or more counts support this clonotype. V is TRBV29-1 and J is TRBJ1-2; D ambiguous. V gave up 4 bases and J gave up 4 bases, with 10 bases separating them. Germline-derived CDR1 and CDR2 are SQVTM and ANQGSEA. The CDR3 runs 12 residues. This chain's CDR3 is CSVGESAYGYTF. As DNA, the CDR3 is TGCAGCGTTGGAGAGTCAGCCTATGGCTACACCTTC. Supplemented by reference TRBV29-1 and TRBJ1-2, the full variable domain reads SAVISQKPSRDICQRGTSLTIQCQVDSQVTMMFWYRQQPGQSLTLIATANQGSEATYESGFVIDKFPISRPNLTFSTLTVSNMSPEDSSIYLCSVGESAYGYTFGSGTRLTVV.

This clonotype was seen a few times. This sequence joins TRBV12-3 or TRBV12-4 and TRBJ1-4; D ambiguous. The CDR3 is made up of 15 amino acids. The V end was cut by 4 bases, the J end by 0 bases, with 9 bases between. This CDR3 reads CASSSDGATNEKLFF. CDR3 nucleotides: TGTGCCAGCAGTTCGGACGGTGCAACTAATGAAAAACTGTTTTTT.

Ten or more counts support this clonotype. The chain carries TRBV4-2 and TRBJ2-7, with TRBD2 matching over 11 bases. Germline values: CDR1 LGHNA, CDR2 YNFKEQ. The CDR3 covers 15 residues. With 1 base clipped from V and 8 bases from J, the junction kept 7 bases outside the gene matches. The CDR3 here is CASSQGQPTSGKQYF. The DNA of the CDR3 is TGTGCCAGCAGCCAAGGCCAGCCGACTAGCGGGAAGCAGTACTTC.

This clonotype has ten or more counts. The chain links TRBV19 to TRBJ1-1, with TRBD1 identical over 9 bases. Germline trimming cut 5 bases from V and 5 bases from J; bases unmatched to any gene: 3. Germline CDR1 reads LNHDA; CDR2 reads SQIVND (reference sequence). This CDR3 contains 13 residues. The CDR3 DNA sequence: TGTGCCAGTAGTGTCGACAGGGGGACTGAAGCTTTCTTT. It translates to CASSVDRGTEAFF.

This clonotype was detected a few times. This chain connects TRBV11-3 to TRBJ2-2; the match to TRBD2 covers 10 bases. CDR3 size: 17 residues. Germline CDR1 and CDR2: SGHNT and YENEEA. J gave up 0 bases and V 4 bases, and 5 bases lay outside the gene matches. CDR3 loop: CASSSLAGGPNTGELFF. CDR3 coding DNA: TGTGCCAGCAGCTCATTAGCGGGGGGACCGAACACCGGGGAGCTGTTTTTT. The variable domain in full, with the rest retrieved from reference TRBV11-3 and TRBJ2-2, is EAGVVQSPRYKIIEKKQPVAFWCNPISGHNTLYWYLQNLGQGPELLIRYENEEAVDDSQLPKDRFSAERLKGVDSTLKIQPAELGDSAVYLCASSSLAGGPNTGELFFGEGSRLTVL.

This clonotype was recorded a few times. V usage is TRBV6-5 and J usage is TRBJ2-5; 11 bases align to TRBD1. The CDR3 has 14 amino acids. CDR1 is MNHEY, CDR2 SVGAGI, per germline. V shed 4 bases and J 4 bases; nucleotides not matched to a gene: 2. CDR3 amino acids: CASSWTGGGETQYF. Here the CDR3 DNA reads TGTGCCAGCAGTTGGACAGGGGGCGGAGAGACCCAGTACTTC.